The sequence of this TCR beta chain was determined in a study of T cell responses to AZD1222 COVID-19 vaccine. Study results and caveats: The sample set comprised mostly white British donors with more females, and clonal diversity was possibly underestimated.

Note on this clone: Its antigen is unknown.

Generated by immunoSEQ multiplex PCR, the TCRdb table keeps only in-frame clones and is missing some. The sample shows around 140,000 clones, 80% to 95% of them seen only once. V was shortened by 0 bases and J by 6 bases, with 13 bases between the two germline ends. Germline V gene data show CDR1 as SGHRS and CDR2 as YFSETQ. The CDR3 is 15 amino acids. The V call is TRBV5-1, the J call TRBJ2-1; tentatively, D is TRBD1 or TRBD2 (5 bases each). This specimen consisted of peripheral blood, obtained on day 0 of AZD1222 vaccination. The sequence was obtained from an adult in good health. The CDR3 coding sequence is TGCGCCAGCAGCTTGGGGGGGATAAGAGGCAATGAGCAGTTCTTC. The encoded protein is CASSLGGIRGNEQFF. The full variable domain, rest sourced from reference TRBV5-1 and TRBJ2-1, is KAGVTQTPRYLIKTRGQQVTLSCSPISGHRSVSWYQQTPGQGLQFLFEYFSETQRNKGNFPGRFSGRQFSNSRSEMNVSTLELGDSALYLCASSLGGIRGNEQFFGPGTRLTVL.